These 31 T cell receptor beta chains were sequenced from one sample in a study of cytomegalovirus exposure and HLA in healthy donors. Use of 60 Vbeta and 13 Jbeta primers characterized the PCR. Generated by immunoSEQ multiplex PCR, the TCRdb table keeps only in-frame clones and is missing some. Here the sample spans around 130,000 clones, around three quarters being singletons. Sample: PBMCs. The source of these receptors is a woman between 45 and 60 years old in good health and CMV-seronegative.

This rearrangement joins TRBV9 to TRBJ2-3, with D perhaps TRBD1 (6 bases). Germline assignment: CDR1 SGDLS and CDR2 YYNGEE. The length of the CDR3 is 13 residues. V was clipped by 2 bases and J by 3 bases, with 7 bases between them. The CDR3 nucleotides are TGTGCCAGCAGCGTGAGGGGGACAGATACGCAGTATTTT. This translates into CASSVRGTDTQYF.

This chain links TRBV29-1 with TRBJ2-7; TRBD2 matches 14 bases. This CDR3 spans 16 amino acids. Germline loops: CDR1 SQVTM, CDR2 ANQGSEA. Trimming removed 1 base from V and 3 bases from J; junction bases left unmatched: 5. CDR3 amino acids: CSVEGGLAGVDYEQYF. DNA for the CDR3: TGCAGCGTTGAAGGGGGACTAGCGGGAGTGGACTACGAGCAGTACTTC.

The V gene is TRBV9, the J gene TRBJ2-5; D might be TRBD1 (5 bases). This CDR3 comprises 14 residues. V was cut by 1 base and J by 4 bases, with 11 bases left in between. Germline assignment: CDR1 SGDLS and CDR2 YYNGEE. DNA of the CDR3: TGTGCCAGCAGCGTATCTTCAGGGCGAGAGACCCAGTACTTC. It codes for CASSVSSGRETQYF. Full variable domain (missing parts from reference TRBV9 and TRBJ2-5): DSGVTQTPKHLITATGQRVTLRCSPRSGDLSVYWYQQSLDQGLQFLIQYYNGEERAKGNILERFSAQQFPDLHSELNLSSLELGDSALYFCASSVSSGRETQYFGPGTRLLVL.

The J gene is TRBJ2-1, the V gene TRBV7-2; D ambiguous. The germline CDR1 and CDR2 sequences are SGHTA and FQGNSA. Trimming took off 5 bases at V and 5 bases at J, with 10 bases between the two ends. The CDR3 consists of 13 residues. The CDR3 loop is CASSALRNNEQFF. The CDR3 DNA reads as TGTGCCAGCAGCGCCCTGCGAAACAATGAGCAGTTCTTC.

V is TRBV7-9 and J is TRBJ2-1; D uncertain. Germline CDR1 SEHNR, CDR2 FQNEAQ (reference sequence). This CDR3 comprises 15 residues. Between the trimmed V and J ends, which lost 8 bases and 0 bases, there was a span of 14 bases. CDR3 protein: CASCPMSSSYNEQFF. CDR3 coding DNA: TGTGCCAGCTGCCCAATGAGCTCCTCCTACAATGAGCAGTTCTTC. Full variable domain (remainder filled in from reference TRBV7-9 and TRBJ2-1): DTGVSQNPRHKITKRGQNVTFRCDPISEHNRLYWYRQTLGQGPEFLTYFQNEAQLEKSRLLSDRFSAERPKGSFSTLEIQRTEQGDSAMYLCASCPMSSSYNEQFFGPGTRLTVL.

The rearrangement joins TRBV6-7 to TRBJ1-2; 8 bases are a match to TRBD1. TRBV6-7 has ORF status, its function being uncertain. V shed 2 bases and J 4 bases; nucleotides not matched to a gene: 6. This CDR3 is 15 amino acids long. CDR3 amino acids: CASSYPRGLGYGYTF. CDR3 DNA: TGTGCCAGCAGTTACCCCAGGGGGCTAGGCTATGGCTACACCTTC.

The genes are TRBV27 and TRBJ2-3; TRBD2 agrees at 8 bases. Germline V CDR1 and CDR2: MNHEY, SMNVEV (reference sequence). CDR3 length: 17 residues. V shed 2 bases and J 1 base; nucleotides not matched to a gene: 8. The CDR3, as DNA: TGTGCCAGCAGTTTAGCCCGGACTAGCACCCGCACAGATACGCAGTATTTT. It specifies CASSLARTSTRTDTQYF.

This chain connects TRBV12-5 to TRBJ1-2, with D perhaps matching TRBD1 (5 bases). The CDR3 consists of 14 residues. The germline gives CDR1 LGHNT, CDR2 FRNRAP. V was pared by 1 base and J by 3 bases, with 9 bases between. CDR3 region: CASGLGTTDYGYTF. CDR3 in DNA: TGTGCTAGTGGTTTGGGGACAACCGACTATGGCTACACCTTC.

The CDR3 DNA follows: TGCAGCACCTCACAGGGAAACACTGAAGCTTTCTTT. Protein: CSTSQGNTEAFF. The rearrangement links TRBV29-1 to TRBJ1-1; D perhaps matches TRBD1 (6 bases). Germline V lookup: CDR1 SQVTM, CDR2 ANQGSEA. The V end lost 8 bases, the J end lost 2 bases, and 12 bases lay between the germline ends. The CDR3 contains 12 residues.

This clone was found a few times. The chain uses TRBV7-7 and TRBJ2-7, with a possible D match to TRBD2 (5 bases). Germline lookup yields CDR1 SSHAT and CDR2 FNYEAQ (reference sequence). This CDR3 spans 13 amino acids. Here the CDR3 reads CASAPGFGYEQYF. CDR3 in DNA: TGTGCTAGCGCGCCCGGGTTTGGCTACGAGCAGTACTTC. Full variable domain (remainder filled in from reference TRBV7-7 and TRBJ2-7): GAGVSQSPRYKVTKRGQDVTLRCDPISSHATLYWYQQALGQGPEFLTYFNYEAQPDKSGLPSDRFSAERPEGSISTLTIQRTEQRDSAMYRCASAPGFGYEQYFGPGTRLTVT.

The chain links TRBV30 to TRBJ1-5; TRBD1 matches 7 bases. CDR1 and CDR2 (germline): GTSNPN, SVGIG (reference sequence). Trimming took 1 base from V and 4 from J; bases not matched to a gene: 1. The CDR3 has 13 amino acids. DNA of the CDR3: TGTGCCTGGAGTGCGGGACAGAATCAGCCCCAGCATTTT. Its protein product is CAWSAGQNQPQHF.

The J gene is TRBJ2-7, the V gene TRBV4-3; 8 bases align to TRBD1. The CDR3 is made up of 12 amino acids. Germline values: CDR1 LGHNA, CDR2 YSLEER. The V gene end was trimmed by 4 bases and the J gene end by 4 bases; junction bases not matched to a gene: 0. This CDR3 reads CASSRTGYEQYF. As DNA, the CDR3 is TGCGCCAGCAGCCGGACAGGGTACGAGCAGTACTTC.

The DNA of the CDR3 is TGTGCCAGCAGTCCCTCAGGGGCGGGGGACACTGAAGCTTTCTTT. This translates into CASSPSGAGDTEAFF. This chain joins TRBV6-5 and TRBJ1-1, with D perhaps TRBD1 (6 bases). Germline CDR1 MNHEY, CDR2 SVGAGI. The CDR3 is 15 amino acids. V lost 5 bases and J lost 3, with 16 bases in between.

This clone was counted between two and nine times. This sequence joins TRBV6-1 and TRBJ2-3; D might be TRBD2 (5 bases). The CDR3 loop spans 13 amino acids. CDR1 MNHNS and CDR2 SASEGT come from the germline V gene. V lost 10 bases to trimming and J lost 0 bases, with 11 bases between them. The CDR3 DNA reads TGTGCCACCCCGGGGTCTAGCACAGATACGCAGTATTTT. Its protein is CATPGSSTDTQYF.

The chain is built from TRBV28 and TRBJ1-1; 10 nucleotides agree with TRBD1. This CDR3 comprises 15 residues. With 4 bases clipped from V and 5 bases from J, the junction kept 7 bases outside the gene matches. Germline CDR1 reads MDHEN; CDR2 reads SYDVKM. The CDR3 here is CASSSEDRGGTEAFF. Written as DNA, the CDR3 is TGTGCCAGCAGTTCGGAGGACAGGGGGGGGACTGAAGCTTTCTTT.

Only a few counts were recorded for this clone. The rearrangement uses TRBV4-3 and TRBJ2-1, with TRBD2 identical over 9 bases. J gave up 5 bases and V 3 bases, and 5 bases lay outside the gene matches. CDR3 length: 15 amino acids. Germline V gene sequence: CDR1 LGHNA, CDR2 YSLEER. DNA of the CDR3: TGCGCCAGCAGCCAGGCGGGGGGGCGCAACAATGAGCAGTTCTTC. It encodes CASSQAGGRNNEQFF.

The chain links TRBV19 to TRBJ2-1, with D perhaps matching TRBD2 (6 bases). The germline V gene has CDR1 LNHDA and CDR2 SQIVND (reference sequence). The CDR3 totals 17 residues. The ends were cut back, 3 bases at V and 0 bases at J, with 15 bases in the middle. The CDR3 sequence: CASSMEGLGSSYNEQFF. CDR3 bases: TGTGCCAGTAGTATGGAAGGACTCGGGAGCTCCTACAATGAGCAGTTCTTC.

The J gene is TRBJ1-1, the V gene TRBV29-1; no firm D call. V lost 7 bases and J lost 4, with 16 bases in between. The CDR3 spans 13 residues. The germline V gene has CDR1 SQVTM and CDR2 ANQGSEA. The CDR3 coding sequence is TGCAGCGCAATAGACGGAGTGGGCACTGAAGCTTTCTTT. Its protein is CSAIDGVGTEAFF.

This clone was detected only once. V gene TRBV5-4 combines with J gene TRBJ1-2; D call uncertain. The V end lost 4 bases, the J end lost 8 bases, and 18 bases lay between the germline ends. This CDR3 has 14 residues. The germline V gene has CDR1 SGHNT and CDR2 YYREEE (reference sequence). DNA of the CDR3: TGTGCCAGCAGCGGCGGGATCTCCGAGAGGGGCTACACCTTC. Its translation: CASSGGISERGYTF.

V usage is TRBV7-6 and J usage is TRBJ1-1, with 7 bases aligning to TRBD1. Germline V lookup: CDR1 SGHVS, CDR2 FNYEAQ. The CDR3 has 14 residues. V shed 5 bases and J 6 bases; nucleotides not matched to a gene: 9. CDR3 nucleotide sequence: TGTGCCAGCAGCCCGAAGACAGGGTTAGCTGAAGCTTTCTTT. It yields the protein CASSPKTGLAEAFF.

Concerning this clone itself: Different DNA sequences within this sample yield the same CDR3. V and J are TRBV18 and TRBJ2-7, with 9 positions matching TRBD1. CDR1 is KGHSH, CDR2 LQKENI, per germline. V lost 5 bases to trimming and J lost 4 bases; unmatched junction nucleotides: 6. The CDR3 sequence is 14 residues long. The CDR3 region is CASSAPGQGYEQYF. CDR3 coding DNA: TGTGCCAGCTCAGCTCCGGGACAGGGATACGAGCAGTACTTC.

V is TRBV5-1 and J is TRBJ2-1; 7 nucleotides line up with TRBD1. With V trimmed by 4 bases and J by 12 bases, 16 bases remained unmatched. The CDR3 has 15 amino acids. Germline CDR1 SGHRS, CDR2 YFSETQ. CDR3 in amino acids: CASSEDRVGVSVQFF. As DNA, the CDR3 is TGCGCCAGCAGCGAAGACAGGGTTGGCGTTAGTGTGCAGTTCTTC.

The CDR3 region is CASSSGLASSPFF. CDR3 DNA: TGTGCCAGCAGCTCAGGACTGGCCTCGAGTCCGTTCTTC. The V gene is TRBV7-3, the J gene TRBJ2-1; possibly TRBD2 for D (5 bases). The germline V and J ends were trimmed by 4 bases and 15 bases, with 19 bases remaining between them. CDR1 SGHTA and CDR2 FQGTGA come from the germline V gene. The CDR3 length is 13 residues.

The J gene is TRBJ2-2, the V gene TRBV19; a weak D match, TRBD2 (6 bases). V lost 8 bases and J lost 2, with 12 bases in between. CDR3 length: 14 residues. Germline assignment: CDR1 LNHDA and CDR2 SQIVND (reference sequence). CDR3 sequence (DNA): TGTGCCAGTTCCGGGACTTTTAACACCGGGGAGCTGTTTTTT. Its translation is CASSGTFNTGELFF.

The chain employs TRBV30 and TRBJ2-3; D might be TRBD1 (6 bases). The V gene's germline CDR1 is GTSNPN and CDR2 SVGIG (reference sequence). The CDR3 totals 16 residues. The V and J ends lost 3 bases and 7 bases respectively, with 23 bases between them. The CDR3 nucleotides are TGTGCCTGGAGCCCCCGGACCACAGGGTGGAAAAATACGCAGTATTTT. This gives the protein CAWSPRTTGWKNTQYF. The full variable domain, completed using reference TRBV30 and TRBJ2-3, is SQTIHQWPATLVQPVGSPLSLECTVEGTSNPNLYWYRQAAGRGLQLLFYSVGIGQISSEVPQNLSASRPQDRQFILSSKKLLLSDSGFYLCAWSPRTTGWKNTQYFGPGTRLTVL.

This chain connects TRBV28 to TRBJ2-3; 9 bases are a match to TRBD1. The CDR3 contains 18 residues. The germline V gene encodes CDR1 MDHEN and CDR2 SYDVKM. V shed 4 bases, J shed 0 bases, and the junction held 11 bases outside the gene matches. The CDR3, as DNA: TGTGCCAGCAGTTACCCCGGGACAGGGCTAAAAAGCACAGATACGCAGTATTTT. Its protein is CASSYPGTGLKSTDTQYF.

This chain connects TRBV7-9 to TRBJ2-5, with D possibly TRBD1 on 6 matching bases. This CDR3 comprises 14 residues. V dropped 2 bases and J dropped 5 bases, with 12 bases sitting between them. From germline, CDR1 is SEHNR and CDR2 FQNEAQ (reference sequence). CDR3 protein: CASSLTGTAETQYF. The CDR3 DNA is TGTGCCAGCAGCTTAACAGGGACCGCGGAGACCCAGTACTTC.

V gene TRBV10-2 combines with J gene TRBJ2-1; weak D call: TRBD2 (6 bases). This CDR3 is built from 14 residues. Trimming shortened V by 8 bases and J by 4 bases, and 15 bases separated the two germline ends. The germline V gene has CDR1 WSHSY and CDR2 SAAADI. This CDR3 reads CASDSLGGYNEQFF. For the CDR3, the DNA is TGCGCCAGCGATAGTCTCGGGGGTTACAATGAGCAGTTCTTC.

The gene calls are TRBV15 and TRBJ2-1; TRBD2 matches at 11 bases. Per germline, CDR1 LNHNV and CDR2 YYDKDF (reference sequence). The ends lost 1 base at V and 9 bases at J; junction bases unmatched: 5. The CDR3 has 15 residues. This CDR3 is CATSRVGLAGGEQFF. CDR3 sequence (DNA): TGTGCCACCAGCAGAGTTGGGCTAGCGGGAGGTGAGCAGTTCTTC.

The rearrangement links TRBV12-1 to TRBJ1-1. TRBV12-1 is noted as a pseudogene. This CDR3 is built from 14 residues. CDR3 sequence reads: CASSPWPGNTEAFF. The CDR3 nucleotides read TGTGCCAGCAGCCCCTGGCCGGGTAACACTGAAGCTTTCTTT.

This clone was detected only once. The rearrangement links TRBV28 to TRBJ1-4; the D gene is possibly TRBD1 (6 bases). V was clipped by 8 bases and J by 7 bases, with 14 bases between them. The CDR3 extends over 13 amino acids. Germline V gene lookup returns CDR1 MDHEN and CDR2 SYDVKM. The CDR3 DNA is TGTGCCAGCTCTGATTGGGGGCGTGAAAAACTGTTTTTT. This encodes CASSDWGREKLFF.